This TCR beta chain is from a study of blood T cell repertoires in COVID-19. Whole-study context: The origin of the acute and convalescent COVID-19 samples was the United States, Italy and Spain. From T cells, B-cell-depleted T cells, or PBMCs came the material, which was cDNA or gDNA.

Those enrolled in Seattle joined during active infection and were followed longitudinally afterward. Per the germline V gene, CDR1 is LNHDA and CDR2 is SQIVND (reference sequence). The CDR3 is 15 amino acids. With 3 bases clipped from V and 5 bases from J, the junction kept 9 bases outside the gene matches. As handled by the study authors: Nucleated cell number was recorded as an estimate derived from reference gene primer amplification. Produced via immunoSEQ multiplex PCR; TCRdb's table is partial and in-frame only. That table supplies the V and J calls and clone size; D and trimming were determined from the DNA. The sample shows under 200,000 clones, about 85% of them seen only once.

This chain links TRBV19 with TRBJ1-2; 7 bases map to TRBD1. The sample consisted of peripheral blood. The TCR comes from a man between 60 and 70 years old with COVID-19, enrolled during active disease. CDR3 amino acids: CASSMGQSPRYGYTF. In DNA, the CDR3 is TGTGCCAGTAGTATGGGACAGTCTCCCCGGTATGGCTACACCTTC.